Sequencing of this T cell receptor beta chain was carried out in a study of immune evolution from preneoplasia to lung adenocarcinoma. On the study more broadly: HLA loss of heterozygosity: 7% AIS, about 15% MIA, about 31% ADC, none AAH. Whole-study findings and limits: Compared with EGFR-mutant or double wild-type lesions, KRAS-mutant nodules were more clonal.

A remark on this clone: Its antigen is unidentified.

The CDR3 loop spans 14 amino acids. The ends were cut back, 1 base at V and 0 bases at J, with 5 bases in the middle. Germline V gene sequence: CDR1 LNHDA, CDR2 SQIVND (reference sequence). Generated by immunoSEQ multiplex PCR, the TCRdb table keeps only in-frame clones and is missing some. Of fewer than 1,500 clones detected, roughly three quarters appear once; the ten largest clones hold about a tenth. The genes are TRBV19 and TRBJ2-3, with D unclear. The clonotype was recovered from a person aged 65-85 years with lung adenocarcinoma. Specimen: FFPE atypical adenomatous hyperplasia tissue from the lung. This sample's subset: atypical adenomatous hyperplasia (AAH), lung preneoplasia. CDR3 amino acids: CASSIVGSTDTQYF. In DNA form, the CDR3 reads TGTGCCAGTAGTATAGTGGGAAGCACAGATACGCAGTATTTT.